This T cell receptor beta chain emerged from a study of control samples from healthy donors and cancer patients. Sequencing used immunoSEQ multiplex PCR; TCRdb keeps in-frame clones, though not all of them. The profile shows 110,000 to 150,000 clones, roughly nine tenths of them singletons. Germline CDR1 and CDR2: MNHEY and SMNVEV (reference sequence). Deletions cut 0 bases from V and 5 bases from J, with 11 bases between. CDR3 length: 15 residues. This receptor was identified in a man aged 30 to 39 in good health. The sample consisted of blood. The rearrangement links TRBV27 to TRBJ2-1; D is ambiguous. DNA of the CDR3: TGTGCCAGCAGTTTATCCCTTCTAGTTGACAATGAGCAGTTCTTC. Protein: CASSLSLLVDNEQFF.